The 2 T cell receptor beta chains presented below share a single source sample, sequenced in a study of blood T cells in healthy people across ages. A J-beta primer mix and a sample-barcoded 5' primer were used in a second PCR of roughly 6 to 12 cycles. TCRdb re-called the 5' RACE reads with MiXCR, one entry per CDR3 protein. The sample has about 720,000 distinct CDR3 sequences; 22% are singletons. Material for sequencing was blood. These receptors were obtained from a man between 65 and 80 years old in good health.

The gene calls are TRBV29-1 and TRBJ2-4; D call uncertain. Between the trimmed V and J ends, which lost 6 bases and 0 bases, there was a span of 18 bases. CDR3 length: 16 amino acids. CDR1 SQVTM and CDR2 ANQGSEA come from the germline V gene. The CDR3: CSVSSSASEAKNIQYF. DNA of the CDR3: TGCAGCGTGAGCTCTTCAGCGTCGGAAGCCAAAAACATTCAGTACTTC.

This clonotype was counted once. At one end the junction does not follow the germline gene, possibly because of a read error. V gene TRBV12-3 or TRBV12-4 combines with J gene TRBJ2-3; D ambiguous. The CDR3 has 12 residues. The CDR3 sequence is CASSVWADTQYF. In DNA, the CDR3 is TGTGCCAGCAGTGTGTGGGCAGATACGCAATATTTT.